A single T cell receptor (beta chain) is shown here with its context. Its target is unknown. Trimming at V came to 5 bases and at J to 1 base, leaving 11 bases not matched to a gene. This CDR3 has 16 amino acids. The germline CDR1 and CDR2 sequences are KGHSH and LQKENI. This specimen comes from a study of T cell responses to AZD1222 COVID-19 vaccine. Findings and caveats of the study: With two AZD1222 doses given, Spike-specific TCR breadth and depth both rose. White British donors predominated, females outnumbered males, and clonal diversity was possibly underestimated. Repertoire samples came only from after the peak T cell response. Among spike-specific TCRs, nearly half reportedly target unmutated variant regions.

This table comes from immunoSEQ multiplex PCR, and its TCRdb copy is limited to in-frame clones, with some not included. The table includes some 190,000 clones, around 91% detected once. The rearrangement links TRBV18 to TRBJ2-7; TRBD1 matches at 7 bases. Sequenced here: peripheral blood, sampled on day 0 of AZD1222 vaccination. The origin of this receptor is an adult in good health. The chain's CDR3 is CASSKQGTAKSYEQYF. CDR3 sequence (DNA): TGTGCCAGCTCAAAGCAAGGGACAGCGAAATCCTACGAGCAGTACTTC. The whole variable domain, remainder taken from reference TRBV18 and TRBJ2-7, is NAGVMQNPRHLVRRRGQEARLRCSPMKGHSHVYWYRQLPEEGLKFMVYLQKENIIDESGMPKERFSAEFPKEGPSILRIQQVVRGDSAAYFCASSKQGTAKSYEQYFGPGTRLTVT.